This is a list of T cell receptor beta chains from one sample in a study of response to subunit inactivated influenza vaccine. MiXCR, applied by TCRdb to the RT-PCR reads, yields one record per CDR3 protein. The sample shows roughly 500,000 distinct CDR3 sequences, 20% to 25% of them seen only once. The same data also went into a second study, on T cells expressing NK-cell markers.

Sequenced here: CD4+ T cells sorted from PBMCs, sampled roughly 12 days after vaccination. The receptors originated from a man in his fifties who received an inactivated influenza vaccine. Both conserved end residues are part of each CDR3. The D gene is left open where the match is weak. Only part of the rows carry a size: once, few, many, or a class if the clone is expanded.

J gene,V gene,D gene,clone size,CDR3 DNA,CDR3 protein
TRBJ2-1,TRBV6-2/TRBV6-3,.,.,TGTGCCAGCAGGGGTTACGATGAGCAGTTCTTC,CASRGYDEQFF
TRBJ2-5,TRBV20-1,TRBD1,.,TGCAGTGCCCGTGGAACAGGGGAAGCACAAGAGACCCAGTACTTC,CSARGTGEAQETQYF
TRBJ2-7,TRBV10-3,TRBD2,many,TGTGCCATCAGTCCCGGGACTAGCTCCTACGAGCAGTACTTC,CAISPGTSSYEQYF
TRBJ2-7,TRBV7-2,.,.,TGTGCCAGCAGCTTAGGTTTTCGGGCCTACGAGCAGTACTTC,CASSLGFRAYEQYF
TRBJ1-5,TRBV5-5,.,few,TGTGCCAGCAGCTTTCCGGGACACGATCAGCCCCAGCATTTT,CASSFPGHDQPQHF
TRBJ2-2,TRBV5-1,TRBD2,few,TGCGCCAGCAGCTTGTCCTCGACTAGCGGTACCGGGGAGCTGTTTTTT,CASSLSSTSGTGELFF
TRBJ1-1,TRBV7-3,.,many,TGTGCCAGCAGCTTAGGGGGTTTCACTGAAGCTTTCTTT,CASSLGGFTEAFF
TRBJ1-5,TRBV6-5,.,.,TGTGCCAGCAGTTCCCTAGGGGGGGGTGGGCAGCCCCAGCATTTT,CASSSLGGGGQPQHF
TRBJ2-7,TRBV18,.,few,TGTGCCAGCTCAGCGACACAGGGTTACGAGCAGTACTTC,CASSATQGYEQYF
TRBJ1-5,TRBV6-1,.,.,TGTGCCAGCACCTCCTCGGCGGGCAATCAGCCCCAGCATTTT,CASTSSAGNQPQHF
TRBJ2-7,TRBV20-1,.,.,TGCAGTGCTAGTTGGCGGGCTGAAAGCTACGAGCAGTACTTC,CSASWRAESYEQYF
TRBJ2-7,TRBV7-2,TRBD1,.,TGTGCCAGCAGTCCTGACAGGGGGCGCGGCCACGAGCAGTACTTC,CASSPDRGRGHEQYF
TRBJ2-3,TRBV11-2,TRBD1,few,TGTGCCAGCAGCTTAGGCCGGACAGGACTGGGGTATTTT,CASSLGRTGLGYF
TRBJ1-1,TRBV11-2,.,.,TGTGCCAGCAGCGTCTCGAGGGGGACTGAAGCTTTCTTT,CASSVSRGTEAFF
TRBJ2-1,TRBV2,.,.,TGTGCCAGCAGTGTCCACCCGTACAATGAGCAGTTCTTC,CASSVHPYNEQFF
TRBJ1-5,TRBV7-8,.,.,TGTGCCAGCAGCTTAGTTCGGGGGGATAGCAATCAGCCCCAGCATTTT,CASSLVRGDSNQPQHF
TRBJ1-5,TRBV30,.,few,TGTGCCTGGAGTTTCGGGACACTCAATCAGCCCCAGCATTTT,CAWSFGTLNQPQHF
TRBJ2-5,TRBV15,TRBD1,.,TGTGCCACCAGCAGGGACAGGGGAGGAGAGACCCAGTACTTC,CATSRDRGGETQYF
TRBJ1-2,TRBV20-1,.,many,TGCAGTGCTAGGGAACAGACTAACTATGGCTACACCTTC,CSAREQTNYGYTF
TRBJ1-6,TRBV6-2/TRBV6-3,.,.,TGTGCCAGCAGGGGGGGTATTCAGTCACCCCTCCACTTT,CASRGGIQSPLHF
TRBJ2-3,TRBV9,TRBD2,.,TGTGCCAGCAGCGTAGGCCACGGAACTAGCGGGGGGGCAGATACGCAGTATTTT,CASSVGHGTSGGADTQYF
TRBJ2-7,TRBV20-1,.,.,TGCAGTGCTCTTAATCCGGGACTGGGCTCCTACGAGCAGTACTTC,CSALNPGLGSYEQYF
TRBJ1-2,TRBV29-1,TRBD1,few,TGCAGCGTTGGGGGGACAGGCTTCTACACCTTC,CSVGGTGFYTF
TRBJ2-3,TRBV20-1,.,.,TGCAGTGCTATGGTGGCAGCCGAGCGAGGCACAGATACGCAGTATTTT,CSAMVAAERGTDTQYF
TRBJ2-7,TRBV3-1,.,few,TGTGCCAGCAGCCAGAGGTCCTACGAGCAGTACTTC,CASSQRSYEQYF
TRBJ2-5,TRBV25-1,.,few,TGTGCCAGCAGTGGTCCGGGGGTCCAAGAGACCCAGTACTTC,CASSGPGVQETQYF
TRBJ1-5,TRBV29-1,.,.,TGCAGCGTCGCCACAGGTAGCAATCAGCCCCAGCATTTT,CSVATGSNQPQHF
TRBJ2-3,TRBV6-5,.,.,TGTGCCAGCAGTTCTTGGGGGAACACAGATACGCAGTATTTT,CASSSWGNTDTQYF
TRBJ1-2,TRBV2,TRBD1,.,TGTGCCAGCAGTGATTTGTTGGCGACAGGGGGCGCGGAGTATGGCTACACCTTC,CASSDLLATGGAEYGYTF
TRBJ1-2,TRBV12-3/TRBV12-4,TRBD1,.,TGTGCCAGCAGTTTAGCTAGACAGGGCGTGAGCTACACCTTC,CASSLARQGVSYTF
TRBJ2-1,TRBV10-3,.,.,TGTGCCATCAGTGTAGCCAATGAGCAGTTCTTC,CAISVANEQFF
TRBJ2-7,TRBV20-1,.,few,TGCAGTGCTAGGTTTCCGGGGTTTAGCGCCGACGAGCAGTACTTC,CSARFPGFSADEQYF
TRBJ2-3,TRBV4-2,.,few,TGTGCCAGCAGCCACCCCACGGCAGATACGCAGTATTTT,CASSHPTADTQYF
TRBJ2-5,TRBV12-3/TRBV12-4,TRBD2,.,TGTGCCAGCAGCACCGGGACTAGCGGGAGACTCCAAGAGACCCAGTACTTC,CASSTGTSGRLQETQYF
TRBJ1-1,TRBV5-1,TRBD1,.,TGCGCCAGCAGCGGCTTACAAGGGGGCGGCACTGAAGCTTTCTTT,CASSGLQGGGTEAFF
TRBJ2-7,TRBV11-2,.,few,TGTGCCAGCAGCAAGAGGGGGGAGCAGTACTTC,CASSKRGEQYF
TRBJ1-1,TRBV10-2,.,few,TGCGCCAGTAAACAGGGCCCCCTCATGAACACTGAAGCTTTCTTT,CASKQGPLMNTEAFF
TRBJ2-2,TRBV5-1,.,.,TGCGCCAGCAGCTTATACCCGCAGGGGCAAACCACCACCGGGGAGCTGTTTTTT,CASSLYPQGQTTTGELFF
TRBJ2-1,TRBV6-2/TRBV6-3,TRBD2,.,TGTGCCAGCAGTCCCGCCGGGGGGGGCTATAATGAGCAGTTCTTC,CASSPAGGGYNEQFF
TRBJ1-1,TRBV20-1,.,few,TGCAGTGCTAGAGATTTCGGCAGTTTGAACACTGAAGCTTTCTTT,CSARDFGSLNTEAFF
TRBJ1-1,TRBV4-3,.,.,TGCGCCAGCAGCCAAGATGGGACCCGGGGCAGCACTGAAGCTTTCTTT,CASSQDGTRGSTEAFF